This T cell receptor (beta chain) was recovered during a study of blood T cells in healthy people across ages. The use of a sample-barcoded 5' primer and a J-beta primer mix characterized a second PCR of roughly 6 to 11 cycles. MiXCR, applied by TCRdb to the 5' RACE reads, yields one record per CDR3 protein. The sample has under 750,000 distinct CDR3 sequences, more than 45% seen once. Samples each yielded at least 6 micrograms of total RNA. The length of the CDR3 is 14 residues. The germline V gene encodes CDR1 DFQATT and CDR2 SNEGSKA (reference sequence). V shed 6 bases, J shed 10 bases, and the junction held 15 bases outside the gene matches.

The chain has TRBV20-1 and TRBJ2-1; TRBD2 matches at 7 bases. Sequenced sample: blood. The clonotype originates from a man at least 80 years old in good health. The chain's CDR3 is CSAPQGGNSYEQFF. CDR3 DNA: TGCAGTGCCCCGCAGGGAGGGAATTCCTACGAGCAGTTCTTC.